Described below is a single T cell receptor beta chain sequence and its context. The antigen is unknown. The sample is drawn from a study of T cell repertoires in cytomegalovirus infection. Overall study: HLA-C-restricted CMV epitopes, recently identified, and well-studied HLA-B-restricted ones were used by the study. It can be stated that public TCR beta signatures indicated CMV infection as well as a matching HLA type.

Study-level findings and limits: Cumulated frequencies of public TCR beta families served to identify carriers of CMV plus the relevant HLA.

One entry per CDR3 protein results from TCRdb running MiXCR on the reads. The sample lists about 890,000 distinct CDR3 sequences, roughly a third occurring once. The CDR3 sequence is 13 residues long. The ends were cut back, 8 bases at V and 2 bases at J, with 12 bases in the middle. Germline V gives CDR1 SNHLY, CDR2 FYNNEI. The clonotype originates from a human donor in good health (CMV status not recorded). Some clones in this sample may be carry-over from other donors' samples. The sample consisted of cultured CD8+ T cells from PBMCs, taken from culture after CMV antigen stimulation. V usage is TRBV2 and J usage is TRBJ1-2; D is unresolved. The CDR3 sequence is CASLGSRNYGYTF. Written as DNA, the CDR3 is TGTGCCAGCCTCGGGAGTCGGAACTATGGCTACACCTTC.